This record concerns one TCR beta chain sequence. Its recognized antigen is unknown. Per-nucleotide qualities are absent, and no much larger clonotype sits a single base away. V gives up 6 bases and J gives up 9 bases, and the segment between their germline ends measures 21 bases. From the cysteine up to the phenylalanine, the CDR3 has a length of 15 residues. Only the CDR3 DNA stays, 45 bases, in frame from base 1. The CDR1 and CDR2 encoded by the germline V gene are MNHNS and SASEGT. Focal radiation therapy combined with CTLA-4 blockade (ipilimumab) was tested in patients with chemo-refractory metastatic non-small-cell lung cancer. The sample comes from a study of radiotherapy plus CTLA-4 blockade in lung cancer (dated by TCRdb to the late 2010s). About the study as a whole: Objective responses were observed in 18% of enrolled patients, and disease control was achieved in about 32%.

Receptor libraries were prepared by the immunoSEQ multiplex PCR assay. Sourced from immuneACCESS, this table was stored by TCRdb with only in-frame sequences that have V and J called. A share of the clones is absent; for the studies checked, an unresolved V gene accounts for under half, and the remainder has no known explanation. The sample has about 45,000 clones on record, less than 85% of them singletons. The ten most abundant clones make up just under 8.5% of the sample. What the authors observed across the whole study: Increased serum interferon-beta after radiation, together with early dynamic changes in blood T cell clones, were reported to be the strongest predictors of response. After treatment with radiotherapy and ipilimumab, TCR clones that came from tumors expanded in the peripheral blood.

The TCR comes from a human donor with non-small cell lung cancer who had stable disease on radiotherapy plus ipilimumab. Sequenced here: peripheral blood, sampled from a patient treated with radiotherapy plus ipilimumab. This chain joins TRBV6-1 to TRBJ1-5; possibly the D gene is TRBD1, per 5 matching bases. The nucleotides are TGTGCCAGCAGAAACACCGGGACCGCCCAAGGGCCCCAGCATTTT. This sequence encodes CASRNTGTAQGPQHF.